The 8 T cell receptor beta chains below all came from one sample that was sequenced in a study of blood T cell repertoires in COVID-19. Sequenced by immunoSEQ multiplex PCR; TCRdb stores in-frame clones only, minus some. The table has approximately 61,000 clones, around 85% seen once. The specimen sequenced was peripheral blood. All receptors derive from a human donor in a cohort sampled during active COVID-19.

The genes are TRBV4-3 and TRBJ2-5; 11 bases are a match to TRBD2. V gave up 4 bases and J gave up 5 bases; unmatched junction bases: 9. The CDR3 sequence is 16 residues long. Germline assignment: CDR1 LGHNA and CDR2 YSLEER. The DNA for the CDR3 is TGCGCCAGCAGCCTTACTAGCGGGAGTGTGGTGGAGACCCAGTACTTC. This translates into CASSLTSGSVVETQYF.

The V gene is TRBV18, the J gene TRBJ2-2; 10 bases line up with TRBD2. The V and J ends lost 2 bases and 7 bases, in that order; junction bases with no gene match: 7. The CDR3 contains 16 residues. Germline values: CDR1 KGHSH, CDR2 LQKENI. CDR3 sequence: CASSPSSGRLNGELFF. DNA of the CDR3: TGTGCCAGCTCACCATCTAGCGGGAGACTCAACGGGGAGCTGTTTTTT.

The CDR3 region is CATSDTGRNSPLHF. The CDR3 DNA sequence: TGTGCCACCAGTGATACCGGGAGGAATTCACCCCTCCACTTT. This chain connects TRBV24-1 to TRBJ1-6; the D is unclear. Trimming pared 3 bases from V and 7 bases from J, leaving 9 bases between. The length of the CDR3 is 14 residues. CDR1 and CDR2 from the germline V gene are KGHDR and SFDVKD.

The V gene is TRBV6-5, the J gene TRBJ2-7, with D uncertain. Trimming removed 5 bases from V and 4 bases from J, with 9 bases in between. The CDR3 extends over 12 amino acids. Per germline, CDR1 MNHEY and CDR2 SVGAGI. The CDR3 here is CASSNQLYEQYF. The CDR3 region has the DNA TGTGCCAGCAGTAACCAACTGTACGAGCAGTACTTC.

This clone is a singleton in its sample. The chain combines TRBV18 with TRBJ1-6, with TRBD1 matching over 8 bases. Losses at the gene ends were 6 bases for V and 6 bases for J; bases not matched to a gene: 4. Germline V CDR1 and CDR2: KGHSH, LQKENI. This CDR3 is built from 14 residues. The CDR3 DNA follows: TGTGCCAGCTCGTCTGACAGGGGTAATTCACCCCTCCACTTT. Encoded protein: CASSSDRGNSPLHF.

V usage is TRBV19 and J usage is TRBJ2-2, with D perhaps TRBD1 (6 bases). From germline, CDR1 is LNHDA and CDR2 SQIVND (reference sequence). V lost 3 bases to trimming and J lost 0 bases, with 8 bases between them. The CDR3 runs to 15 residues. The CDR3 is CASSMRGTNTGELFF. The CDR3 DNA is TGTGCCAGTAGTATGAGGGGGACGAACACCGGGGAGCTGTTTTTT.

The CDR3 bases are TGCGCCAGCAGCTGGAACGGGAGGATCGATACGCAGTATTTT. Translating gives CASSWNGRIDTQYF. The chain uses TRBV10-1 and TRBJ2-3; 7 bases fit TRBD2. V shed 6 bases, J shed 6 bases, and the junction held 9 bases outside the gene matches. The CDR3 is made up of 14 amino acids. The germline CDR1 and CDR2 sequences are WNHNN and SYGVQD (reference sequence).

The chain employs TRBV5-1 and TRBJ1-5, with D maybe TRBD1 (6 bases). V dropped 4 bases and J dropped 7 bases, with 18 bases sitting between them. Germline-derived CDR1 and CDR2 are SGHRS and YFSETQ. The CDR3 has 15 amino acids. The CDR3 here is CASSLSAGDIQPQHF. The DNA of the CDR3 is TGCGCCAGCAGCCTTTCTGCAGGGGATATACAGCCCCAGCATTTT.